The rows below give T cell receptor beta chains drawn from one sample of a study of blood T cell repertoires in COVID-19. TCRdb keeps only in-frame clones here, not all; method: immunoSEQ multiplex PCR. The sample holds a few hundred thousand clones, roughly nine tenths seen once. The sample was PBMCs or T cells enriched from blood (not recorded which). Receptors originate from a woman aged 45-60 years who had been exposed to COVID-19. Each CDR3 is given with its conserved first and last residue. A D gene is named only where the DNA matches it firmly. Rows give clone size only sometimes, using once, few, many, or a class for an expanded clone.

V gene: TRBV3-1/TRBV3-2
D gene: TRBD2
J gene: TRBJ2-1
clone size: NA
CDR3 length: 14
CDR3 protein: CASSRSGGAHEQFF
CDR3 DNA: TGTGCCAGCAGCCGTAGCGGGGGGGCCCATGAGCAGTTCTTC

V gene: TRBV2
D gene: NA
J gene: TRBJ1-2
clone size: NA
CDR3 length: 13
CDR3 protein: CASRSEGVGGYTF
CDR3 DNA: TGTGCCAGCAGAAGTGAGGGGGTGGGTGGCTACACCTTC

V gene: TRBV19
D gene: TRBD1
J gene: TRBJ1-5
clone size: NA
CDR3 length: 15
CDR3 protein: CASSSGTGSNQPQHF
CDR3 DNA: TGTGCCAGTAGTTCCGGGACAGGTAGCAATCAGCCCCAGCATTTT

V gene: TRBV6-5
D gene: TRBD1
J gene: TRBJ1-1
clone size: few
CDR3 length: 15
CDR3 protein: CASSTRDSPNTEAFF
CDR3 DNA: TGTGCCAGCAGTACCCGGGACAGCCCGAACACTGAAGCTTTCTTT

V gene: TRBV12-3/TRBV12-4
D gene: NA
J gene: TRBJ1-2
clone size: NA
CDR3 length: 13
CDR3 protein: CASRLDTNYGYTF
CDR3 DNA: TGTGCCAGCAGGCTGGACACTAACTATGGCTACACCTTC

V gene: TRBV12-3/TRBV12-4
D gene: NA
J gene: TRBJ1-2
clone size: NA
CDR3 length: 12
CDR3 protein: CASSSPGYGYTF
CDR3 DNA: TGTGCCAGCAGTTCGCCGGGCTATGGCTACACCTTC

V gene: TRBV5-1
D gene: NA
J gene: TRBJ2-7
clone size: once
CDR3 length: 12
CDR3 protein: CASSQDSYEQYF
CDR3 DNA: TGCGCCAGCAGCCAGGACAGTTACGAGCAGTACTTC

V gene: TRBV27
D gene: NA
J gene: TRBJ2-7
clone size: NA
CDR3 length: 18
CDR3 protein: CASSLLGPQGQRAYEQYF
CDR3 DNA: TGTGCCAGCAGTTTATTGGGCCCCCAGGGCCAAAGGGCCTACGAGCAGTACTTC

V gene: TRBV10-3
D gene: TRBD1
J gene: TRBJ2-3
clone size: NA
CDR3 length: 15
CDR3 protein: CAISEEGGWTDTQYF
CDR3 DNA: TGTGCCATCAGTGAAGAAGGGGGCTGGACAGATACGCAGTATTTT

V gene: TRBV19
D gene: TRBD2
J gene: TRBJ2-1
clone size: once
CDR3 length: 15
CDR3 protein: CASSIYGGAVNEQFF
CDR3 DNA: TGTGCCAGTAGTATCTACGGGGGGGCTGTCAATGAGCAGTTCTTC

V gene: TRBV29-1
D gene: NA
J gene: TRBJ2-3
clone size: NA
CDR3 length: 14
CDR3 protein: CSAPEGGVRDTQYF
CDR3 DNA: TGCAGCGCCCCGGAAGGGGGGGTCCGGGATACGCAGTATTTT

V gene: TRBV7-9
D gene: NA
J gene: TRBJ1-1
clone size: once
CDR3 length: 13
CDR3 protein: CASSRDAGLGAFF
CDR3 DNA: TGTGCCAGCAGCCGCGATGCGGGATTAGGAGCTTTCTTT

V gene: TRBV5-4
D gene: NA
J gene: TRBJ2-7
clone size: NA
CDR3 length: 18
CDR3 protein: CASSLWVRGGRSSYEQYF
CDR3 DNA: TGTGCCAGCAGCTTGTGGGTTAGGGGCGGACGGTCCTCCTACGAGCAGTACTTC

V gene: TRBV28
D gene: NA
J gene: TRBJ1-5
clone size: NA
CDR3 length: 17
CDR3 protein: CASSLVGQSYSNQPQHF
CDR3 DNA: TGTGCCAGCAGTTTAGTCGGACAGAGTTATAGCAATCAGCCCCAGCATTTT

V gene: TRBV19
D gene: NA
J gene: TRBJ1-5
clone size: NA
CDR3 length: 15
CDR3 protein: CASKGAGHDNQPQHF
CDR3 DNA: TGTGCCAGTAAAGGGGCAGGGCATGACAATCAGCCCCAGCATTTT

V gene: TRBV7-9
D gene: TRBD1
J gene: TRBJ1-1
clone size: NA
CDR3 length: 14
CDR3 protein: CASSKGTVNTEAFF
CDR3 DNA: TGTGCCAGCAGCAAAGGGACAGTGAACACTGAAGCTTTCTTT

V gene: TRBV4-1
D gene: TRBD2
J gene: TRBJ2-1
clone size: NA
CDR3 length: 14
CDR3 protein: CASSQPGTSGEQFF
CDR3 DNA: TGCGCCAGCAGCCAACCCGGGACTAGCGGTGAGCAGTTCTTC

V gene: TRBV5-8
D gene: NA
J gene: TRBJ1-5
clone size: NA
CDR3 length: 15
CDR3 protein: CASSSAGVRNQPQHF
CDR3 DNA: TGTGCCAGCAGCTCGGCAGGGGTAAGAAATCAGCCCCAGCATTTT

V gene: TRBV7-8
D gene: NA
J gene: TRBJ1-5
clone size: NA
CDR3 length: 14
CDR3 protein: CASSRGGDSQPQHF
CDR3 DNA: TGTGCCAGCAGCCGAGGGGGGGATAGTCAGCCCCAGCATTTT

V gene: TRBV9
D gene: TRBD2
J gene: TRBJ2-1
clone size: NA
CDR3 length: 14
CDR3 protein: CASSVGTSVNEQFF
CDR3 DNA: TGTGCCAGCAGCGTTGGGACTAGCGTTAATGAGCAGTTCTTC

V gene: TRBV30
D gene: NA
J gene: TRBJ1-1
clone size: few
CDR3 length: 10
CDR3 protein: CAWRRVVAFF
CDR3 DNA: TGTGCCTGGAGGAGGGTTGTAGCTTTCTTT

V gene: TRBV28
D gene: NA
J gene: TRBJ1-3
clone size: once
CDR3 length: 12
CDR3 protein: CASSSIGNTIYF
CDR3 DNA: TGTGCCAGCAGTTCAATCGGGAACACCATATATTTT

V gene: TRBV5-1
D gene: TRBD2
J gene: TRBJ2-3
clone size: NA
CDR3 length: 16
CDR3 protein: CASRTTSGGAQGTQYF
CDR3 DNA: TGCGCCAGCAGAACCACTAGCGGGGGGGCCCAGGGTACGCAGTATTTT

V gene: TRBV5-6
D gene: NA
J gene: TRBJ1-2
clone size: NA
CDR3 length: 13
CDR3 protein: CASRLGASGGYTF
CDR3 DNA: TGTGCCAGCAGATTAGGGGCCTCAGGTGGCTACACCTTC

V gene: TRBV9
D gene: NA
J gene: TRBJ2-2
clone size: NA
CDR3 length: 15
CDR3 protein: CASSKTGANTGELFF
CDR3 DNA: TGTGCCAGCAGCAAAACAGGTGCGAACACCGGGGAGCTGTTTTTT

V gene: TRBV7-2
D gene: NA
J gene: TRBJ2-1
clone size: NA
CDR3 length: 14
CDR3 protein: CASSLVRGYNEQFF
CDR3 DNA: TGTGCCAGCAGCTTAGTTCGGGGATACAATGAGCAGTTCTTC

V gene: TRBV5-1
D gene: NA
J gene: TRBJ2-5
clone size: NA
CDR3 length: 15
CDR3 protein: CASSLGSGRGETQYF
CDR3 DNA: TGCGCCAGCAGCTTGGGTTCGGGCAGGGGAGAGACCCAGTACTTC

V gene: TRBV2
D gene: NA
J gene: TRBJ2-3
clone size: NA
CDR3 length: 13
CDR3 protein: CASSVVSPDTQYF
CDR3 DNA: TGTGCCAGCAGTGTAGTGTCCCCCGATACGCAGTATTTT

V gene: TRBV5-1
D gene: TRBD1
J gene: TRBJ1-1
clone size: NA
CDR3 length: 15
CDR3 protein: CASSLEQGVNTEAFF
CDR3 DNA: TGCGCCAGCAGCTTGGAACAGGGGGTGAACACTGAAGCTTTCTTT

V gene: TRBV19
D gene: TRBD2
J gene: TRBJ2-1
clone size: NA
CDR3 length: 13
CDR3 protein: CASGGSSYNEQFF
CDR3 DNA: TGTGCCAGTGGCGGGAGCTCCTACAATGAGCAGTTCTTC

V gene: TRBV6-2/TRBV6-3
D gene: NA
J gene: TRBJ1-5
clone size: NA
CDR3 length: 16
CDR3 protein: CASSYSGGAGNQPQHF
CDR3 DNA: TGTGCCAGCAGTTACTCCGGAGGAGCTGGCAATCAGCCCCAGCATTTT

V gene: TRBV12-3/TRBV12-4
D gene: NA
J gene: TRBJ1-1
clone size: NA
CDR3 length: 12
CDR3 protein: CASSWKAPGAFF
CDR3 DNA: TGTGCCAGCAGTTGGAAGGCCCCCGGGGCTTTCTTT

V gene: TRBV28
D gene: TRBD1
J gene: TRBJ2-2
clone size: NA
CDR3 length: 16
CDR3 protein: CASSYRTGFSTGELFF
CDR3 DNA: TGTGCCAGCAGTTACAGGACAGGGTTTAGCACCGGGGAGCTGTTTTTT

V gene: TRBV15
D gene: NA
J gene: TRBJ2-1
clone size: NA
CDR3 length: 14
CDR3 protein: CATSRADEWRVQFF
CDR3 DNA: TGTGCCACCAGCAGAGCCGACGAGTGGAGGGTTCAGTTCTTC

V gene: TRBV7-9
D gene: NA
J gene: TRBJ2-2
clone size: NA
CDR3 length: 14
CDR3 protein: CASSLGQNTGELFF
CDR3 DNA: TGTGCCAGCAGCTTAGGGCAGAACACCGGGGAGCTGTTTTTT

V gene: TRBV24-1
D gene: TRBD1
J gene: TRBJ1-1
clone size: NA
CDR3 length: 13
CDR3 protein: CATSRQGNTEAFF
CDR3 DNA: TGTGCCACCAGCCGACAGGGGAACACTGAAGCTTTCTTT

V gene: TRBV5-6
D gene: NA
J gene: TRBJ1-2
clone size: NA
CDR3 length: 14
CDR3 protein: CASSLGAPNYGYTF
CDR3 DNA: TGTGCCAGCAGCTTGGGAGCTCCCAACTATGGCTACACCTTC

V gene: TRBV27
D gene: TRBD1
J gene: TRBJ2-7
clone size: NA
CDR3 length: 13
CDR3 protein: CASSLQGAHEQYF
CDR3 DNA: TGTGCCAGCAGTTTACAGGGGGCCCACGAGCAGTACTTC

V gene: TRBV28
D gene: NA
J gene: TRBJ2-7
clone size: NA
CDR3 length: 12
CDR3 protein: CASSSTVIEQYF
CDR3 DNA: TGTGCCAGCAGTTCAACGGTAATCGAGCAGTACTTC

V gene: TRBV18
D gene: TRBD1
J gene: TRBJ2-5
clone size: NA
CDR3 length: 11
CDR3 protein: CASSLNRGLYF
CDR3 DNA: TGTGCCAGCTCCCTCAACAGGGGCCTGTACTTC

V gene: TRBV2
D gene: NA
J gene: TRBJ1-2
clone size: NA
CDR3 length: 16
CDR3 protein: CASNEGRGGTNYGYTF
CDR3 DNA: TGTGCCAGCAACGAGGGGAGGGGGGGCACTAACTATGGCTACACCTTC

V gene: TRBV27
D gene: NA
J gene: TRBJ1-4
clone size: NA
CDR3 length: 13
CDR3 protein: CASSLYGSEKLFF
CDR3 DNA: TGTGCCAGCAGTTTATACGGGAGTGAAAAACTGTTTTTT

V gene: TRBV7-9
D gene: NA
J gene: TRBJ1-6
clone size: few
CDR3 length: 15
CDR3 protein: CASSPSGGKESALHF
CDR3 DNA: TGTGCCAGCAGCCCAAGTGGGGGGAAGGAAAGCGCCCTCCACTTT

V gene: TRBV7-9
D gene: NA
J gene: TRBJ1-3
clone size: NA
CDR3 length: 15
CDR3 protein: CASHPAGSNGNTIYF
CDR3 DNA: TGTGCCAGCCATCCGGCAGGGTCGAATGGAAACACCATATATTTT

V gene: TRBV5-4
D gene: TRBD1
J gene: TRBJ2-7
clone size: NA
CDR3 length: 15
CDR3 protein: CASSGGQGASYEQYF
CDR3 DNA: TGTGCCAGCAGCGGGGGACAGGGGGCATCCTACGAGCAGTACTTC

V gene: TRBV28
D gene: TRBD1
J gene: TRBJ2-7
clone size: NA
CDR3 length: 14
CDR3 protein: CASSPAGTDYEQYF
CDR3 DNA: TGTGCCAGCAGTCCGGCCGGGACAGACTACGAGCAGTACTTC

V gene: TRBV18
D gene: TRBD2
J gene: TRBJ2-3
clone size: NA
CDR3 length: 16
CDR3 protein: CASSPRTSGSTDTQYF
CDR3 DNA: TGTGCCAGCTCACCACGGACTAGCGGTAGCACAGATACGCAGTATTTT

V gene: TRBV6-5
D gene: NA
J gene: TRBJ1-2
clone size: NA
CDR3 length: 12
CDR3 protein: CASSTVAGGYTF
CDR3 DNA: TGTGCCAGTAGTACGGTCGCGGGTGGCTACACCTTC